The text below deals with one T cell receptor (beta chain). Per germline, CDR1 SEHNR and CDR2 FQNEAQ (reference sequence). The CDR3 length is 14 residues. Trimming cost V 6 bases and J 1 base, with 12 bases left between them. These data are taken from a study of cytotoxic CD8 clonotypes in ibrutinib-treated CLL. Looking at the study overall: After median around six years, roughly 15 stayed in remission, approximately twelve progressed; responses roughly 25 partial, 2 complete. Response specimens were obtained following a median treatment duration of approximately 12 months, with a range of 6 to 36.

Produced via immunoSEQ multiplex PCR; TCRdb's table is partial and in-frame only. The sample holds approximately 150,000 clones, roughly 77% seen once. The input for sequencing was PBMCs, taken after 12 months of ibrutinib treatment. The chain couples TRBV7-9 to TRBJ2-5; D perhaps matches TRBD2 (5 bases). The clonotype comes from a human donor with chronic lymphocytic leukemia. The CDR3 coding sequence is TGTGCCAGCAGGGCTAGCTGGTCCCAAGAGACCCAGTACTTC. Protein sequence: CASRASWSQETQYF.